This record looks at one T cell receptor (beta chain) sequence and its context. The specificity of this receptor is unknown. No qualities accompany the bases; no much larger clone lies one base away. From the cysteine up to the phenylalanine, the CDR3 has a length of 11 residues. Of the read, only the CDR3 DNA is kept; its 33 bases are in frame from base 1. Trimming costs V 2 bases and J 4 bases, and their ends lie 3 bases apart. The germline V gene sets CDR1 to MDHEN and CDR2 to SYDVKM. At diagnosis, tumor, uninvolved tumor-adjacent lung and peripheral blood were collected and then preserved as a mix of FFPE and fresh-frozen material. For TCR repertoire profiling, blood samples were analyzed as peripheral blood mononuclear cells. These data belong to a study of T cells in localized non-small cell lung cancer (TCRdb year 2020). In the study overall: T cell repertoires of some 240 early-stage NSCLC patients were analyzed, with tumors being compared against uninvolved tumor-adjacent lungs. The mean age of the NSCLC patients was 60 to 85 years, with about 130 men and around 100 women. The cohort comprised 200 to 300 treatment-naïve NSCLC patients with resected, localized lung tumors.

The immunoSEQ Assay was used to sequence TCR beta CDR3 regions from DNA. In the source study's methods: To compute T cell density, TCR beta template counts were normalized to usable DNA, which was estimated by amplifying housekeeping genes. Richness was estimated with the preseqR package, extrapolating to 400,000 templates for PBMC samples and 120,000 templates for tissue samples. Clonality was defined as one minus Pielou's evenness. Tissue-enriched TCRs were identified by differential abundance testing using productive amino-acid clonotypes, minimum total count 5 and alpha 0.1. Repertoire overlap between compartments was quantified with the Jaccard Index and Morisita Overlap Index. GLIPH clustered TCR beta CDR3s with public tetramer-defined viral CDR3s; viral motifs required at least three viral sequences plus V-gene enrichment. TCRdb limited this immuneACCESS table to in-frame rearrangements with V and J called. A share of clones is missing; checked studies link under half to unresolved V genes, and the rest is unexplained. Clone size and V and J calls were adopted from that table, with D and trimming inferred from the DNA. In this sample the table shows 58,000 or so clones, under 90% of which occur a single time. The ten top clones hold under 2% of the sample.

The research as a whole found: Uninvolved tumor-adjacent lung showed the highest T cell clonality, higher than tumor, which suggests more focused antigenic responses in the uninvolved tumor-adjacent lung. Longer overall survival was associated with higher blood T cell density, whereas shorter survival was associated with higher adjacent-lung clonality. Because the study design was exploratory, TCR variables were selected using unadjusted p-values without false-discovery rate correction. Of the top 100 tumor clones, a median of approximately 60 were detected in paired uninvolved adjacent lung; roughly 29 were also among that lung's top 100. Because multi-region tumor sequencing was not performed, intratumor heterogeneity could not be ruled out.

The specimen comprised peripheral blood, sampled before any cancer treatment. The source is a woman aged 40 to 75 with stage I lung adenocarcinoma. The sequence links TRBV28 to TRBJ2-7, with the D segment identity uncertain. The DNA sequence is given as TGTGCCAGCAGTTTACGGTACGAGCAGTACTTC. This encodes CASSLRYEQYF.